What follows are 7 T cell receptor beta chains derived from one specimen sequenced in a study of T cells in tuberculosis. Clones were sequenced by immunoSEQ multiplex PCR, and TCRdb holds only the in-frame ones, with some missing. The table includes about 33,000 clones, around 95% detected once. The sample consisted of PBMCs. The receptors were sampled from a donor between 5 and 29 years old with latent tuberculosis or without tuberculosis infection.

This clone is medium-sized in the sample. The chain is built from TRBV5-4 and TRBJ2-5, with TRBD1 matching over 10 bases. V shed 5 bases and J 4 bases; nucleotides not matched to a gene: 5. The CDR3 spans 14 residues. Germline V lookup: CDR1 SGHNT, CDR2 YYREEE (reference sequence). The CDR3 nucleotides are TGTGCCAGCAGTCGACAGGGGGCCACAGAGACCCAGTACTTC. Its protein is CASSRQGATETQYF.

The chain is built from TRBV4-1 and TRBJ2-5, with 7 positions matching TRBD2. Germline V gene lookup returns CDR1 MGHRA and CDR2 YSYEKL. CDR3 length: 15 residues. V lost 4 bases to trimming and J lost 5 bases; unmatched junction nucleotides: 10. The DNA for the CDR3 is TGCGCCAGCAGCCTCCAGGTCAGGGAGGGGGAGACCCAGTACTTC. Translation: CASSLQVREGETQYF.

Only one count was recorded for this clone. The rearrangement joins TRBV10-3 to TRBJ2-7; D possibly corresponds to TRBD1 (5 bases). The V end was cut by 4 bases, the J end by 6 bases, with 7 bases between. Germline V lookup: CDR1 ENHRY, CDR2 SYGVKD. CDR3 length: 11 residues. The CDR3: CAISARAEQYF. DNA of the CDR3: TGTGCCATCAGTGCCAGGGCCGAGCAGTACTTC.

The chain uses TRBV5-5 and TRBJ1-4; 7 positions match TRBD1. Germline-derived CDR1 and CDR2 are SGHKS and YYEKEE (reference sequence). The ends lost 4 bases at V and 7 bases at J; junction bases unmatched: 10. The CDR3 is made up of 15 amino acids. In nucleotides, the CDR3 is TGTGCCAGCAGCCACCAACAGGGGATGAGTGAAAAACTGTTTTTT. Protein: CASSHQQGMSEKLFF.

This chain connects TRBV27 to TRBJ2-2; perhaps TRBD1 as D (6 bases). CDR1 and CDR2 from the germline V gene are MNHEY and SMNVEV (reference sequence). There are 13 residues in the CDR3. Deletions cut 8 bases from V and 4 bases from J, with 11 bases between. The CDR3 DNA follows: TGTGCCAGCGAAGGGACATCCACCGGGGAGCTGTTTTTT. It translates to CASEGTSTGELFF.

The chain couples TRBV29-1 to TRBJ1-1; 8 bases are shared with TRBD1. CDR1 is SQVTM, CDR2 ANQGSEA, per germline. J was trimmed by 5 bases and V by 3 bases; bases with no gene match: 5. The CDR3 length is 13 residues. CDR3 sequence (DNA): TGCAGCGTTGACAGGGGGCGCGGGACTGAAGCTTTCTTT. Translated, it gives CSVDRGRGTEAFF. Full variable domain (rest looked up from reference TRBV29-1 and TRBJ1-1): SAVISQKPSRDICQRGTSLTIQCQVDSQVTMMFWYRQQPGQSLTLIATANQGSEATYESGFVIDKFPISRPNLTFSTLTVSNMSPEDSSIYLCSVDRGRGTEAFFGQGTRLTVV.

The rearrangement joins TRBV30 to TRBJ1-1, with 9 nucleotides matching TRBD1. The CDR3 length is 17 residues. Unmatched junction bases numbered 13, after V lost 5 bases and J lost 0 bases. Germline CDR1 reads GTSNPN; CDR2 reads SVGIG (reference sequence). The CDR3 sequence: CAWGPQGALRMNTEAFF. The DNA for the CDR3 is TGTGCCTGGGGACCACAGGGGGCGCTTCGGATGAACACTGAAGCTTTCTTT.